One sample yielded the 19 T cell receptor beta chains listed below, sequenced in a study of shared clonotypes between healthy human individuals (dated by TCRdb to 2018 to 2020). Library preparation used the immunoSEQ multiplex PCR assay. The clones in this table, taken by TCRdb from immuneACCESS, are in-frame only. Not every clone is retained; where verified, under half of the shortfall comes from an unresolved V gene, and the cause of the rest is unknown. The sample contains over 400,000 clones, 81% of them found a single time. The top ten clonotypes cover about 12% of the sample. The specimen sequenced was PBMCs. Source of these receptors: a woman in her forties in good health. Some clones in this sample may be carry-over from other donors' samples.

The V gene is TRBV12-5, the J gene TRBJ1-5; D not resolved. Trimming removed 1 base at V and 5 bases at J, with 3 bases between. Looked up from germline, CDR1 is LGHNT and CDR2 is FRNRAP. The CDR3 extends over 12 amino acids. In nucleotides, the CDR3 is TGTGCTAGTGGTTTGGGCTATCAGCCCCAGCATTTT. Translating it yields CASGLGYQPQHF.

Concerning this clone: A far larger clone is one nucleotide away, so this likely arose from a read error. Different DNA sequences within this sample yield the same CDR3. The chain recombines TRBV30 with TRBJ2-3, with TRBD2 matching over 7 bases. Germline V CDR1 and CDR2: GTSNPN, SVGIG (reference sequence). The CDR3 has 17 amino acids. The CDR3 nucleotides read TGTGCCTGGAGTAGCACGGGAGGAGAGATAATCACAGATACGCAGTATTTC. Translating gives CAWSSTGGEIITDTQYF.

A remark on this clone: One junction end disagrees with the germline gene, perhaps due to a read error. The gene calls are TRBV5-1 and TRBJ2-5, with 7 bases that match TRBD2. Germline V CDR1 and CDR2: SGHRS, YFSETQ. The CDR3 consists of 13 residues. In DNA form, the CDR3 reads TGCGCTAGCAGCTCCGGGACTATACAGACCCAGCACTTC. Encoded protein: CASSSGTIQTQHF.

The chain has TRBV6-5 and TRBJ1-1, with a weak D call TRBD1 (5 bases). The CDR3 covers 13 residues. Germline CDR1 and CDR2: MNHEY and SVGAGI. V was pared by 6 bases and J by 1 base, with 9 bases between. CDR3 sequence reads: CASRPQGNTEAFF. The CDR3 nucleotides are TGTGCCAGCAGACCCCAGGGGAACACTGAAGCTTTCTTT.

The CDR3 DNA is TGTGCCAGCAGTCTAGGAGGGAGTCAGCCCCAGCATTTT. Translated: CASSLGGSQPQHF. The chain couples TRBV28 to TRBJ1-5, with D unresolved. The CDR3 has 13 amino acids. V was trimmed by 5 bases and J by 6 bases, leaving 11 bases between them. The germline V gene has CDR1 MDHEN and CDR2 SYDVKM. Supplemented by reference TRBV28 and TRBJ1-5, the full variable domain reads DVKVTQSSRYLVKRTGEKVFLECVQDMDHENMFWYRQDPGLGLRLIYFSYDVKMKEKGDIPEGYSVSREKKERFSLILESASTNQTSMYLCASSLGGSQPQHFGDGTRLSIL.

This CDR3 reads CASSPHGFSGNTIYF. DNA for the CDR3: TGTGCCAGCAGCCCTCACGGATTCTCTGGAAACACCATATATTTT. This chain connects TRBV13 to TRBJ1-3; D not certain. V dropped 5 bases and J dropped 0 bases, with 11 bases sitting between them. Germline CDR1 and CDR2: PRHDT and FYEKMQ (reference sequence). The length of the CDR3 is 15 residues. The entire variable domain, with the rest obtained from reference TRBV13 and TRBJ1-3, is as follows: AAGVIQSPRHLIKEKRETATLKCYPIPRHDTVYWYQQGPGQDPQFLISFYEKMQSDKGSIPDRFSAQQFSDYHSELNMSSLELGDSALYFCASSPHGFSGNTIYFGEGSWLTVV.

J is TRBJ2-1 and V is TRBV5-4; D gene uncertain. Looked up from germline, CDR1 is SGHNT and CDR2 is YYREEE (reference sequence). V was trimmed by 0 bases and J by 0 bases, leaving 13 bases between them. The CDR3 spans 17 residues. The CDR3 coding sequence is TGTGCCAGCAGCTTGGTAATTCTGGAAAGCTCCTACAATGAGCAGTTCTTC. Translation gives CASSLVILESSYNEQFF.

This clone was recorded a few times. This may come from a read error, since a much larger clone is one base off. The rearrangement links TRBV19 to TRBJ1-5; no clear D. The CDR3 is 13 amino acids. Per germline, CDR1 LNHDA and CDR2 SQIVND (reference sequence). V gave up 0 bases and J gave up 7 bases, with 7 bases separating them. The CDR3 DNA sequence: TGTGCCAGTAGTATAGACAGAGGCCAGCCCCAGCATTTT. Translating gives CASSIDRGQPQHF.

The rearrangement links TRBV4-1 to TRBJ2-7; D not resolved. The V end lost 1 base, the J end lost 3 bases, and 13 bases lay between the germline ends. The CDR3 is made up of 15 amino acids. Germline lookup yields CDR1 MGHRA and CDR2 YSYEKL. The CDR3 loop reads CASSQVYSADYEQYF. CDR3 DNA: TGCGCCAGCAGCCAAGTTTATTCGGCGGACTACGAGCAGTACTTC.

This clone occurred many times. The chain employs TRBV4-3 and TRBJ2-7; a possible D gene is TRBD1 (5 bases). V gave up 1 base and J gave up 3 bases, with 16 bases separating them. The length of the CDR3 is 16 residues. Germline CDR1 is LGHNA and CDR2 is YSLEER. The CDR3 coding sequence is TGCGCCAGCAGCCAAGTCGGGTGGGGCGACCGCTACGAGCAGTACTTC. It yields the protein CASSQVGWGDRYEQYF.

The rearrangement uses TRBV19 and TRBJ2-2, with D maybe TRBD1 (5 bases). The germline V and J ends were trimmed by 0 bases and 0 bases, with 5 bases remaining between them. This CDR3 comprises 15 residues. Germline V gene data show CDR1 as LNHDA and CDR2 as SQIVND (reference sequence). CDR3 in DNA: TGTGCCAGTAGTATAGAAGGGGCGAACACCGGGGAGCTGTTTTTT. Amino acids: CASSIEGANTGELFF.

Notes on this clone: A far larger clone lies a single base away; this is likely a read error. The J gene is TRBJ2-5, the V gene TRBV5-1; 12 nucleotides match TRBD2. CDR1 is SGHRS, CDR2 YFSETQ, per germline. The CDR3 is made up of 16 amino acids. The CDR3 DNA reads as TGCGCCATCAGCCCCCTGGCTAGCGGGAGGGCGGAGACCCAGTACTTC. Its protein is CAISPLASGRAETQYF.

This clone turned up a few times. One base away lies a much larger clone, so this may be a sequencing read error. Other DNA sequences from this sample encode an identical CDR3 as well. In nucleotides, the CDR3 is TGTGCTAGCAGCCCTACTAGGGGGGAGACCCAGTACTTC. Translating gives CASSPTRGETQYF. The chain couples TRBV7-3 to TRBJ2-5; TRBD1 might be the D (6 bases). CDR3 length equals 13 residues. The germline CDR1 and CDR2 sequences are SGHTA and FQGTGA.

This clone showed up just a few times. V usage is TRBV19 and J usage is TRBJ2-1; 10 bases are shared with TRBD2. Germline lookup yields CDR1 LNHDA and CDR2 SQIVND (reference sequence). V trimming: 4 bases; J trimming: 8 bases; junction bases outside the gene matches: 11. The CDR3 extends over 16 amino acids. CDR3 nucleotides: TGTGCCAGTAGTACCAAGCCAGCGGGAGGGCCGGATGAGCAGTTCTTC. Amino acid sequence: CASSTKPAGGPDEQFF.

The chain has TRBV5-1 and TRBJ2-1, with 10 bases fitting TRBD2. Germline CDR1 SGHRS, CDR2 YFSETQ. This CDR3 contains 16 residues. V gave up 0 bases and J gave up 7 bases; unmatched junction bases: 7. The DNA of the CDR3 is TGCGCCAGCAGCTTGGACCCAGCGGGAGGGCCGAATGAGCAGTTCTTC. Protein product: CASSLDPAGGPNEQFF.

The chain joins TRBV7-6 to TRBJ1-4, with 8 bases matching TRBD1. Germline V lookup: CDR1 SGHVS, CDR2 FNYEAQ. The CDR3 runs to 15 residues. Trimming took 2 bases from V and 2 from J; bases not matched to a gene: 1. CDR3 region: CASSLRQGTNEKLFF. CDR3 sequence (DNA): TGTGCCAGCAGCTTACGACAGGGGACTAATGAAAAACTGTTTTTT.

As concerns this clone: This likely reflects a read error, since a far larger clone is one base away. The chain is built from TRBV29-1 and TRBJ2-1, with 7 bases aligning to TRBD1. CDR1 and CDR2 from the germline V gene are SQVTM and ANQGSEA. V lost 0 bases and J lost 2; bases outside the gene matches: 7. The CDR3 runs to 16 residues. The CDR3 loop reads CSVEDPQGWTYNEQFF. In DNA form, the CDR3 reads TGCAGCGTTGAAGATCCACAGGGGTGGACCTACAATGAGCAGTTCTTC.

The chain joins TRBV6-1 to TRBJ1-5; no firm D call. Germline values: CDR1 MNHNS, CDR2 SASEGT. V was trimmed by 5 bases and J by 7 bases, leaving 12 bases between them. The CDR3 has 13 amino acids. Here the CDR3 reads CASSTRTRQPQHF. The CDR3, as DNA: TGTGCCAGCAGTACCCGGACTAGGCAGCCCCAGCATTTT.

For this clone: A single base is all that separates this from a far larger clone, so a read error is likely. Other DNA variants within this sample encode the same CDR3. The CDR3 protein is CASSLRRALGAEAFF. The CDR3 DNA follows: TGTGCTAGCAGCTTACGGAGGGCCCTGGGGGCTGAAGCTTTCTTT. The rearrangement joins TRBV7-9 to TRBJ1-1; D is possibly TRBD1 (5 bases). Germline assignment: CDR1 SEHNR and CDR2 FQNEAQ (reference sequence). This CDR3 is built from 15 residues.